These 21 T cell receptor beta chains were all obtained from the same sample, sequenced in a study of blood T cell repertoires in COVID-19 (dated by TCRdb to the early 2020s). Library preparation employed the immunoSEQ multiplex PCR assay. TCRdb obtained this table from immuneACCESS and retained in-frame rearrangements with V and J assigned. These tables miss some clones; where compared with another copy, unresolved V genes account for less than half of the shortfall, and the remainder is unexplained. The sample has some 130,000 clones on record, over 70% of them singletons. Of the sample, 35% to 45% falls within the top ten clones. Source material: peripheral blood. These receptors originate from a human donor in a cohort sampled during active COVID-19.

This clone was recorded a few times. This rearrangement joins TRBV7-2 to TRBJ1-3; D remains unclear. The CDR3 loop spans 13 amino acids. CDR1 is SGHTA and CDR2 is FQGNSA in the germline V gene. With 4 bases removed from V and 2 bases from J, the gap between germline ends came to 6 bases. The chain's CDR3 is CASSSEPGNTIYF. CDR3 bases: TGTGCCAGCAGCTCGGAGCCTGGAAACACCATATATTTT. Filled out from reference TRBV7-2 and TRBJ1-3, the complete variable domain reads GAGVSQSPSNKVTEKGKDVELRCDPISGHTALYWYRQSLGQGLEFLIYFQGNSAPDKSGLPSDRFSAERTGGSVSTLTIQRTQQEDSAVYLCASSSEPGNTIYFGEGSWLTVV.

Here the CDR3 DNA reads TGCGCCAGCAGCCCACAGGTCCTAATCACAGATACGCAGTATTTT. This translates into CASSPQVLITDTQYF. The chain combines TRBV4-3 with TRBJ2-3; tentatively, D is TRBD1 (5 bases). The CDR3 runs 15 residues. The V end was cut by 4 bases, the J end by 2 bases, with 13 bases between. Looked up from germline, CDR1 is LGHNA and CDR2 is YSLEER.

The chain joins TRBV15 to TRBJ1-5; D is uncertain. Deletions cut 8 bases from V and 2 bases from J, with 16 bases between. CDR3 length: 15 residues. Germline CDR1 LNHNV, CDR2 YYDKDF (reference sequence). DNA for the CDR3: TGTGCCACCCAACGGGAGGTGGCCGGCAATCAGCCCCAGCATTTT. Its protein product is CATQREVAGNQPQHF.

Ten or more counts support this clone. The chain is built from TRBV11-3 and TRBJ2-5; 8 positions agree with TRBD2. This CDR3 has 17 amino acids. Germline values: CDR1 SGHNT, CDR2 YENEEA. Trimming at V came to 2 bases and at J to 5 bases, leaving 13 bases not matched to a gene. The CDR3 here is CASSLSSGAGVRETQYF. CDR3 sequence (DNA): TGTGCCAGCAGCTTATCATCAGGAGCGGGAGTGAGGGAGACCCAGTACTTC.

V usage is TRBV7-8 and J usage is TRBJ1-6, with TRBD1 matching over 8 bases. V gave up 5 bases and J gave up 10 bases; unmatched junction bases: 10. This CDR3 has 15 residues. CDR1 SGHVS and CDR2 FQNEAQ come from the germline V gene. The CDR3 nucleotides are TGTGCCAGCAGCCCAGGACAGGGTTCGGGATCACCCCTCCACTTT. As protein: CASSPGQGSGSPLHF.

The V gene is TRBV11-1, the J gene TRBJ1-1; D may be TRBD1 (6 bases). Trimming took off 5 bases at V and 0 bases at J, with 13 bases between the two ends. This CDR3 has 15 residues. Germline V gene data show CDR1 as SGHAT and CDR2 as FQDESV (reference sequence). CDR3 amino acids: CASSLRGGLNTEAFF. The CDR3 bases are TGTGCCAGCAGCCTCAGGGGCGGACTGAACACTGAAGCTTTCTTT.

The CDR3 protein is CASIGTGPDTQYF. CDR3 sequence (DNA): TGTGCCAGCATCGGGACAGGCCCAGATACGCAGTATTTT. The V call is TRBV12-3 or TRBV12-4, the J call TRBJ2-3; 8 nucleotides align to TRBD1. V trimming: 7 bases; J trimming: 4 bases; junction bases outside the gene matches: 4. This CDR3 is built from 13 residues.

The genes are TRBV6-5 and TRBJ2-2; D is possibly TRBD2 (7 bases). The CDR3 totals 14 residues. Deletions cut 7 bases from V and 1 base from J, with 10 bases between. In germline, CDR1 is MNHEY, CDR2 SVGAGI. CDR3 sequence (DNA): TGTGCCAGCAAGGGGGGGCGGAACACCGGGGAGCTGTTTTTT. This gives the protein CASKGGRNTGELFF.

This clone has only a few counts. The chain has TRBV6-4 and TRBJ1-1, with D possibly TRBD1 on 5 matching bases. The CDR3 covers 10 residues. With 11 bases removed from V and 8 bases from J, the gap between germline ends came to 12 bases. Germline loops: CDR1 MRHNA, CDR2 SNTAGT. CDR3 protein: CAGGGGEAFF. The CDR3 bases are TGTGCCGGCGGCGGGGGGGAAGCTTTCTTT.

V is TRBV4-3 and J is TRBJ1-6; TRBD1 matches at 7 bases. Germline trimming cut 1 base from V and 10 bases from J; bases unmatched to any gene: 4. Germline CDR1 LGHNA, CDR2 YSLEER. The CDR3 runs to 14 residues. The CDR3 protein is CASSQVQGYSPLHF. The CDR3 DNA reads TGCGCCAGCAGCCAAGTACAGGGGTACTCACCCCTCCACTTT.

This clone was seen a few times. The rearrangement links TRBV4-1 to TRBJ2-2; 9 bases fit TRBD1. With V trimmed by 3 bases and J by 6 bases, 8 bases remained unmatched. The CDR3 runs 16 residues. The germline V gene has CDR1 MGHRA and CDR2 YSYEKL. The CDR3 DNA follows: TGCGCCAGCAGCCATGTCCGGGACAGGGTACCCGGGGAGCTGTTTTTT. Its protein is CASSHVRDRVPGELFF.

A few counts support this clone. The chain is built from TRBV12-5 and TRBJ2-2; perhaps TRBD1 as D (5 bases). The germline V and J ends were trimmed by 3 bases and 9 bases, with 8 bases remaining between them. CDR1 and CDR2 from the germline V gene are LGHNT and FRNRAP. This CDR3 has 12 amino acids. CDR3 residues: CASGFEDRELFF. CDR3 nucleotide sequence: TGTGCTAGTGGTTTCGAGGACAGGGAGCTGTTTTTT.

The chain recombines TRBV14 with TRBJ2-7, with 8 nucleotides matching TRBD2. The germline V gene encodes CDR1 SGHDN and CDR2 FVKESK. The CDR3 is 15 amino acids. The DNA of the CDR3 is TGTGCCAGCAGCCAACGTATAGCGGGAATTTACGGGCAGTACGTC. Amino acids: CASSQRIAGIYGQYV.

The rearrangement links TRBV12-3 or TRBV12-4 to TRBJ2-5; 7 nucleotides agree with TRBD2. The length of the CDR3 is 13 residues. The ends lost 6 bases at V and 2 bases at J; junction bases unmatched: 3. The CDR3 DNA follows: TGTGCCAGCAGACCGGGGGGACAAGAGACCCAGTACTTC. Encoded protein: CASRPGGQETQYF.

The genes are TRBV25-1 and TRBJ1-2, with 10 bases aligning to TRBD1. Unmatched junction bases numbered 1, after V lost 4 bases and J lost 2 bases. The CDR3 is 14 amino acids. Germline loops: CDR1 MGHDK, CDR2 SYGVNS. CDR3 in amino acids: CASSGTGGNYGYTF. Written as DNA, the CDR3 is TGTGCCAGCAGTGGGACAGGGGGAAACTATGGCTACACCTTC.

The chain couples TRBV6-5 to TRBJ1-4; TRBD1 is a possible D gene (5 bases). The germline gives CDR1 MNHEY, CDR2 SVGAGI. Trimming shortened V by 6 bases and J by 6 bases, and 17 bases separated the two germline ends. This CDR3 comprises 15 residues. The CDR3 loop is CASRAGRGFDEKLFF. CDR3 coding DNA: TGTGCCAGCAGGGCGGGCCGGGGGTTCGATGAAAAACTGTTTTTT.

The CDR3 bases are TGTGCCAGTAGTGCCCGACAGGGGGCAAATTCGCGGTATAATTCACCCCTCCACTTT. This translates into CASSARQGANSRYNSPLHF. The chain combines TRBV19 with TRBJ1-6; 10 positions match TRBD1. In germline, CDR1 is LNHDA, CDR2 SQIVND (reference sequence). The CDR3 extends over 19 amino acids. V was pared by 5 bases and J by 4 bases, with 14 bases of the junction left unmatched.

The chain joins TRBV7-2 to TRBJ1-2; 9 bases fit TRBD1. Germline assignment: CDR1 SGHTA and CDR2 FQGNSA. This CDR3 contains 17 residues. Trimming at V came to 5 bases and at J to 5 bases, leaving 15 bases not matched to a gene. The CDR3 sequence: CASSPTRAQGAVYGYTF. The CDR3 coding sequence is TGTGCCAGCAGCCCAACCAGGGCACAGGGGGCCGTATATGGCTACACCTTC.

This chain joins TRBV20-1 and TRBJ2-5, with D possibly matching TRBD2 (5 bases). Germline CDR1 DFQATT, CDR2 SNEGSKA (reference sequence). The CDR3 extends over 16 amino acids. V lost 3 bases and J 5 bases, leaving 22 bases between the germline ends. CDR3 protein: CSASIPPRLAGETQYF. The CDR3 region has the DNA TGCAGTGCTAGTATCCCCCCACGGCTAGCCGGTGAGACCCAGTACTTC.

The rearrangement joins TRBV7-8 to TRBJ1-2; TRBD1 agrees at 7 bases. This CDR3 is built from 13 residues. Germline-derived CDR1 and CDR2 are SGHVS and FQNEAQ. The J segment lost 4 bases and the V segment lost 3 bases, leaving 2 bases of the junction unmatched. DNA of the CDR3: TGTGCCAGCAGCTTCGACAGGGTCTATGGCTACACCTTC. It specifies CASSFDRVYGYTF.

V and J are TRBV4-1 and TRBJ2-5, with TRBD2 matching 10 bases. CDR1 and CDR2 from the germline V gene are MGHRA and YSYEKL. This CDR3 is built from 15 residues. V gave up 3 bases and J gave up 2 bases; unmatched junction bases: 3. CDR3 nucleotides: TGCGCCAGCAGCCAGGGGACTAGCGAGCAAGAGACCCAGTACTTC. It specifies CASSQGTSEQETQYF.